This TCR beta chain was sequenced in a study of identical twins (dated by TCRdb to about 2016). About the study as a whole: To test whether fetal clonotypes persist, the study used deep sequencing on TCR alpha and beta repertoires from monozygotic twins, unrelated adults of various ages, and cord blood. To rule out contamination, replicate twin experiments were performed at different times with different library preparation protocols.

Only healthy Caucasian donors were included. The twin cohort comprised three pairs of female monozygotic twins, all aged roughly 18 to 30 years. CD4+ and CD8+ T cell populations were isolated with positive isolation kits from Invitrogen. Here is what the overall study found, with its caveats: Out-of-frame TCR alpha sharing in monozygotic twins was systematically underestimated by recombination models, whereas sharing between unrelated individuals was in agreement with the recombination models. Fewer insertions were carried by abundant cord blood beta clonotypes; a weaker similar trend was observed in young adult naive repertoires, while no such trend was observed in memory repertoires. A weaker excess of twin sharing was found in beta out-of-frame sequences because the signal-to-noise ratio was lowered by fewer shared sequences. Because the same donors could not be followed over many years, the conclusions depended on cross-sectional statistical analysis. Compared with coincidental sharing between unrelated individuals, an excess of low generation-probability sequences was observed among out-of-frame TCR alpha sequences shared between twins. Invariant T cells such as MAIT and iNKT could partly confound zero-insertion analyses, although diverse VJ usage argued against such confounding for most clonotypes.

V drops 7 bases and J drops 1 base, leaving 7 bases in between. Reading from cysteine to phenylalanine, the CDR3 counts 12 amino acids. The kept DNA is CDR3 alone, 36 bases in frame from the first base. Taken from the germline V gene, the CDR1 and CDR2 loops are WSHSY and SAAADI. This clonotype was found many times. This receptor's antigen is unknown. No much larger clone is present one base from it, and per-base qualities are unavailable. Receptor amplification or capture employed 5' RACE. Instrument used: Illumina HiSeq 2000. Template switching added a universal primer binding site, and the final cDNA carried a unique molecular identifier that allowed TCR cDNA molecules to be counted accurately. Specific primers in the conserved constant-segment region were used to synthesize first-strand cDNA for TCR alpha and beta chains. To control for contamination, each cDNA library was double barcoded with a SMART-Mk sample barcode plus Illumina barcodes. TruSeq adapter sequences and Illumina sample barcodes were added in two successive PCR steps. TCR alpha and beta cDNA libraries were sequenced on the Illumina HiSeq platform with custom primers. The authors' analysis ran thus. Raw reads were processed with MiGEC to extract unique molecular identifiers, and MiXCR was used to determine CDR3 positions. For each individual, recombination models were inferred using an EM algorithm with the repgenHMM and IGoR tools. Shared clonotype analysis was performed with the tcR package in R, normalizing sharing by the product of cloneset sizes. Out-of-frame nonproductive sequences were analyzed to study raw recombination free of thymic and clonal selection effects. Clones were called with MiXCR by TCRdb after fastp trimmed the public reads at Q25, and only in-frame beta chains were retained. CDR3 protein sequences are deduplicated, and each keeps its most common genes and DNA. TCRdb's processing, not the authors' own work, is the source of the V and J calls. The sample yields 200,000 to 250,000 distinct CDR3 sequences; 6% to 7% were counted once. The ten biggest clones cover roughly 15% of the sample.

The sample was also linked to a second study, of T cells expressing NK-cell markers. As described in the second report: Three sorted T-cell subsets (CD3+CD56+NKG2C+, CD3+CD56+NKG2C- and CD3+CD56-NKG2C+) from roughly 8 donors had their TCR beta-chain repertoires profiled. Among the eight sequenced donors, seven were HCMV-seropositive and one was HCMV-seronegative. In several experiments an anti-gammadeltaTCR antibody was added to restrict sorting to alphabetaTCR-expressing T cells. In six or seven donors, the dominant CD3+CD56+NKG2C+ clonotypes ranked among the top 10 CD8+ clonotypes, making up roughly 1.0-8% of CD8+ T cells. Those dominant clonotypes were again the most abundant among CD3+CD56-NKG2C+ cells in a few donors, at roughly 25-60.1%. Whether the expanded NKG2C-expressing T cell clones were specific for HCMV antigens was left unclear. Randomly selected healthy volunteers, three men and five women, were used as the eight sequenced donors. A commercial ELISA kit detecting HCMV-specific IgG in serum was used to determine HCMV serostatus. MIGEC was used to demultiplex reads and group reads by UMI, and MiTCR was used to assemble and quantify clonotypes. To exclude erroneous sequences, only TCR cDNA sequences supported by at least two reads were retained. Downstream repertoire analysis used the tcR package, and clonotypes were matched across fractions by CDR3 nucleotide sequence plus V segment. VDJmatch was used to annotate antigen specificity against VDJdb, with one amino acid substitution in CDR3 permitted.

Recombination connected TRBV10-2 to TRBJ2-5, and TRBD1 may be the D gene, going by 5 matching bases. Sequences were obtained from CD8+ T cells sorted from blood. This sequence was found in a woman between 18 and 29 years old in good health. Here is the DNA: TGCGCCAGCAACAGGCCCCAAGAGACCCAGTACTTC. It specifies CASNRPQETQYF.